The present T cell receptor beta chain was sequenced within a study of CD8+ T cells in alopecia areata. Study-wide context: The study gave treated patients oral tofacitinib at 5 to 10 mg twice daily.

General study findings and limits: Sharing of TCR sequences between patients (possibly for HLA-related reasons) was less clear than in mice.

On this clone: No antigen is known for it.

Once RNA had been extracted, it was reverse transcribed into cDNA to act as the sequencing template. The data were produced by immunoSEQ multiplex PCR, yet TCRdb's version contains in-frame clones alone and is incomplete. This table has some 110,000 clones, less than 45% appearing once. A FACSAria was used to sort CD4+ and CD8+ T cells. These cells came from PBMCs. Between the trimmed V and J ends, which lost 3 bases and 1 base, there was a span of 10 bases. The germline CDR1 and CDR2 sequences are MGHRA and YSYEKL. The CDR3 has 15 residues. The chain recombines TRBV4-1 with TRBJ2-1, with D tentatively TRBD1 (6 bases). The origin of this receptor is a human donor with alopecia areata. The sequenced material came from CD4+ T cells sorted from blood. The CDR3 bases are TGCGCCAGCAGCCAGGGGGCTCGATCCTACAATGAGCAGTTCTTC. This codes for CASSQGARSYNEQFF.